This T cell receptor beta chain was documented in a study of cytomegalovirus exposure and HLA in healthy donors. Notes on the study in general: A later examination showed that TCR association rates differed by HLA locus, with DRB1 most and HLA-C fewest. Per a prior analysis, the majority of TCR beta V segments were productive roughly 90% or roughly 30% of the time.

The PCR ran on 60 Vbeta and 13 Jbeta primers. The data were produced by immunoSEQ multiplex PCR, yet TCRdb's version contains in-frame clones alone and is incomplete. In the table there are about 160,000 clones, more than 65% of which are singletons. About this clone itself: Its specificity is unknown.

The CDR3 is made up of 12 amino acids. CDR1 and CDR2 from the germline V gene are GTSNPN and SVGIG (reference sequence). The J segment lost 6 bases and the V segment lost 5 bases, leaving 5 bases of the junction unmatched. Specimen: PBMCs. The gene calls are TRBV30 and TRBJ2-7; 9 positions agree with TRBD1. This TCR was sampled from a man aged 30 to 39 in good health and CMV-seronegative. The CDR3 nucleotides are TGTGCCTGGGGGACAGGGAGTCCCGAGCAGTACTTC. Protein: CAWGTGSPEQYF.